Listed here is a single T cell receptor beta chain. These data belong to a study of blood T cell repertoires in COVID-19. Study-level background: Both acute and convalescent COVID-19 samples were obtained from the United States, Italy and Spain. Sources were T cells, B-cell-depleted T cells, or PBMCs; the material itself was cDNA or gDNA.

The CDR3 spans 15 residues. CDR1 is SGHRS, CDR2 YFSETQ, per germline. The V end lost 0 bases, the J end lost 5 bases, and 12 bases lay between the germline ends. Sequencing used immunoSEQ multiplex PCR; TCRdb keeps in-frame clones, though not all of them. Of 130,000 to 150,000 clones listed, about 80% are singletons. This chain connects TRBV5-1 to TRBJ2-1; D call uncertain. The clonotype was recovered from a human donor in a cohort sampled during active COVID-19. Input material: peripheral blood. The CDR3 loop is CASSLVAGFNNEQFF. The DNA for the CDR3 is TGCGCCAGCAGCTTGGTCGCCGGTTTCAACAATGAGCAGTTCTTC.